This passage covers 32 T cell receptor beta chains from one sample sequenced in a study of cytomegalovirus exposure and HLA in healthy donors. PCR employed 60 Vbeta and 13 Jbeta primers. TCRdb keeps only in-frame clones here, not all; method: immunoSEQ multiplex PCR. The sample carries about 130,000 clones, roughly three quarters recorded once. Sequencing input: PBMCs. The receptor set was obtained from a man aged 25-40 years in good health and CMV-seropositive.

This clone was recorded only once. The genes are TRBV2 and TRBJ1-5; 9 bases fit TRBD1. Trimming at V came to 6 bases and at J to 6 bases, leaving 9 bases not matched to a gene. The length of the CDR3 is 15 residues. Germline values: CDR1 SNHLY, CDR2 FYNNEI. Written as DNA, the CDR3 is TGTGCCAGCAGGGAGGGGACAGGGCGGCCTCAGCCCCAGCATTTT. Protein: CASREGTGRPQPQHF.

The chain is built from TRBV7-2 and TRBJ1-1, with D unclear. CDR3 size: 13 residues. In germline, CDR1 is SGHTA, CDR2 FQGNSA. V gave up 5 bases and J gave up 2 bases, with 9 bases separating them. CDR3 sequence: CASSRNSNTEAFF. The CDR3 nucleotides are TGTGCCAGCAGCCGGAACAGCAACACTGAAGCTTTCTTT.

In its sample, this clone was seen once. V usage is TRBV7-2 and J usage is TRBJ2-5, with 8 bases matching TRBD1. Germline lookup yields CDR1 SGHTA and CDR2 FQGNSA. CDR3 size: 15 residues. Trimming at V came to 2 bases and at J to 5 bases, leaving 7 bases not matched to a gene. The CDR3 sequence is CASSLQGAILETQYF. The CDR3 region has the DNA TGTGCCAGCAGCTTACAGGGGGCGATTTTGGAGACCCAGTACTTC.

This clone showed up just once. The J gene is TRBJ2-6, the V gene TRBV29-1; perhaps TRBD2 as D (6 bases). V was shortened by 4 bases and J by 0 bases, with 16 bases between the two germline ends. Germline V gene sequence: CDR1 SQVTM, CDR2 ANQGSEA. This CDR3 contains 17 residues. CDR3 region: CSVGNRLARSGANVLTF. The CDR3 coding sequence is TGCAGCGTTGGGAATCGTCTAGCGCGCTCTGGGGCCAACGTCCTGACTTTC.

On this clone itself: Its ends do not fully match the called genes, so a read error is possible. This sequence joins TRBV6-5 and TRBJ2-1; 8 bases are a match to TRBD1. CDR1 and CDR2 from the germline V gene are MNHEY and SVGAGI. The CDR3 loop spans 14 amino acids. The CDR3 spells CVSSDRATYNEQFF. In DNA, the CDR3 is TGTGTCAGCTCGGACAGGGCTACCTACAATGAGCAGTTCTTC.

The CDR3 DNA reads TGTGCCAGCAGCCGCCAAGGACTAGCGGGGGGGACGAACACCGGGGAGCTGTTTTTT. Protein product: CASSRQGLAGGTNTGELFF. This chain joins TRBV7-8 and TRBJ2-2; 15 bases agree with TRBD2. CDR1 SGHVS and CDR2 FQNEAQ come from the germline V gene. J lost 0 bases, V lost 5 bases, and 7 bases had no gene match. CDR3 size: 19 residues. The complete variable domain, with remaining parts taken from reference TRBV7-8 and TRBJ2-2, reads GAGVSQSPRYKVAKRGQDVALRCDPISGHVSLFWYQQALGQGPEFLTYFQNEAQLDKSGLPSDRFFAERPEGSVSTLKIQRTQQEDSAVYLCASSRQGLAGGTNTGELFFGEGSRLTVL.

The CDR3 loop is CASSQESRELAGSNTGELFF. In DNA form, the CDR3 reads TGCGCCAGCAGCCAAGAGAGCAGGGAACTAGCGGGATCGAACACCGGGGAGCTGTTTTTT. The chain carries TRBV4-1 and TRBJ2-2, with 10 bases lining up with TRBD2. The length of the CDR3 is 20 residues. V was pared by 0 bases and J by 0 bases, with 10 bases of the junction left unmatched. Germline-derived CDR1 and CDR2 are MGHRA and YSYEKL.

The chain uses TRBV15 and TRBJ1-1; D is possibly TRBD1 (5 bases). Germline loops: CDR1 LNHNV, CDR2 YYDKDF (reference sequence). The CDR3 is 13 amino acids. The ends were cut back, 4 bases at V and 4 bases at J, with 10 bases in the middle. CDR3 region: CATSIWGGTEAFF. CDR3 bases: TGTGCCACCAGCATCTGGGGGGGCACTGAAGCTTTCTTT.

The rearrangement links TRBV5-1 to TRBJ2-1; D is perhaps TRBD2 (7 bases). Trimming took 2 bases from V and 8 from J, leaving 17 bases between them. Germline V gene data show CDR1 as SGHRS and CDR2 as YFSETQ. This CDR3 is built from 15 residues. This CDR3 reads CASSLWGRGKDEQFF. In nucleotides, the CDR3 is TGCGCCAGCAGCTTATGGGGGAGGGGGAAGGATGAGCAGTTCTTC.

This sequence joins TRBV27 and TRBJ2-3, with TRBD2 matching over 12 bases. The length of the CDR3 is 16 residues. Germline V gives CDR1 MNHEY, CDR2 SMNVEV (reference sequence). Trimming cost V 6 bases and J 2 bases; bases outside gene matches: 6. As DNA, the CDR3 is TGTGCCAGCAGGCTAGCGGGAGGGCCTTACACAGATACGCAGTATTTT. It translates to CASRLAGGPYTDTQYF.

The V call is TRBV29-1, the J call TRBJ2-3; the match to TRBD2 covers 15 bases. The ends lost 5 bases at V and 6 bases at J; junction bases unmatched: 6. CDR1 and CDR2 from the germline V gene are SQVTM and ANQGSEA. This CDR3 spans 15 amino acids. CDR3 nucleotide sequence: TGCAGCGTTACGGGACTAGCGGGAGGAACGGATACGCAGTATTTT. Encoded protein: CSVTGLAGGTDTQYF.

This rearrangement joins TRBV6-5 to TRBJ2-3; a possible D gene is TRBD2 (5 bases). Germline V gene data show CDR1 as MNHEY and CDR2 as SVGAGI. CDR3 size: 13 residues. With 1 base removed from V and 4 bases from J, the gap between germline ends came to 6 bases. This CDR3 is CASSYFGADTQYF. For the CDR3, the DNA is TGTGCCAGCAGTTACTTCGGGGCAGATACGCAGTATTTT.

This clone was seen just once. The genes are TRBV27 and TRBJ2-1; TRBD1 matches 8 bases. Germline V gives CDR1 MNHEY, CDR2 SMNVEV (reference sequence). The ends lost 5 bases at V and 7 bases at J; junction bases unmatched: 10. This CDR3 has 15 residues. CDR3 sequence reads: CASSPGTGSGNEQFF. In nucleotides, the CDR3 is TGTGCCAGCAGTCCAGGGACAGGTTCCGGGAATGAGCAGTTCTTC.

The chain couples TRBV5-8 to TRBJ2-2; 15 bases line up with TRBD2. From germline, CDR1 is SGHTS and CDR2 YDEGEE. The CDR3 covers 20 residues. V was clipped by 0 bases and J by 4 bases; unmatched bases: 10. In DNA form, the CDR3 reads TGTGCCAGCAGCTTGGCCCCGGGACTAGCGGGAGGAGCTTTCACCGGGGAGCTGTTTTTT. This codes for CASSLAPGLAGGAFTGELFF. Based on the CDR3 plus reference TRBV5-8 and TRBJ2-2, the full variable domain is EAGVTQSPTHLIKTRGQQATLRCSPISGHTSVYWYQQALGLGLQFLLWYDEGEERNRGNFPPRFSGRQFPNYSSELNVNALELEDSALYLCASSLAPGLAGGAFTGELFFGEGSRLTVL.

The CDR3 bases are TGTGCCAGCAGCCCCCAGGGCGGCAGGAGCTCCTACGAGCAGTACTTC. It is translated as CASSPQGGRSSYEQYF. This chain links TRBV11-2 with TRBJ2-7; weak D call: TRBD1 (5 bases). V lost 5 bases and J lost 0, with 17 bases in between. Germline loops: CDR1 SGHAT, CDR2 FQNNGV. The CDR3 loop spans 16 amino acids.

The rearrangement uses TRBV6-5 and TRBJ1-5, with D possibly TRBD1 on 5 matching bases. CDR1 and CDR2 from the germline V gene are MNHEY and SVGAGI. Trimming took 0 bases from V and 7 from J, leaving 13 bases between them. This CDR3 region has 15 residues. The CDR3: CASSYSTDIDQPQHF. The DNA for the CDR3 is TGTGCCAGCAGTTACTCGACAGATATTGACCAGCCCCAGCATTTT.

The V and J genes are TRBV30 and TRBJ2-1, with 7 nucleotides matching TRBD1. The CDR3 covers 13 residues. J was trimmed by 5 bases and V by 0 bases; bases with no gene match: 1. Germline CDR1 GTSNPN, CDR2 SVGIG (reference sequence). For the CDR3, the DNA is TGTGCCTGGAGTGTAGGGACAGACAATGAGCAGTTCTTC. This translates into CAWSVGTDNEQFF.

In this sample, this clone turned up once. The chain has TRBV30 and TRBJ1-4, with 9 bases matching TRBD1. Germline V gene lookup returns CDR1 GTSNPN and CDR2 SVGIG (reference sequence). The CDR3 has 19 residues. Losses at the gene ends were 3 bases for V and 8 bases for J; bases not matched to a gene: 22. The CDR3 coding sequence is TGTGCCTGGAGGGCCCTTCGTCCCCGTGGGACAGGGTGTTGGGAAAAACTGTTTTTT. Translation: CAWRALRPRGTGCWEKLFF.

J is TRBJ1-1 and V is TRBV7-3; D is perhaps TRBD1 (5 bases). V was trimmed by 5 bases and J by 1 base, leaving 17 bases between them. CDR3 length: 16 amino acids. Germline lookup yields CDR1 SGHTA and CDR2 FQGTGA. DNA of the CDR3: TGTGCCAGCAGCCCCTCCGGGGGGAGTAGGAACACTGAAGCTTTCTTT. This gives the protein CASSPSGGSRNTEAFF.

This sequence joins TRBV2 and TRBJ2-5, with D possibly being TRBD1 (5 bases). V was trimmed by 6 bases and J by 3 bases, leaving 8 bases between them. Germline V gene sequence: CDR1 SNHLY, CDR2 FYNNEI. The CDR3 sequence is 12 residues long. CDR3: CASRQEKETQYF. In DNA form, the CDR3 reads TGTGCCAGCAGACAGGAGAAAGAGACCCAGTACTTC. Together with reference TRBV2 and TRBJ2-5, the CDR3 gives the full variable domain: EPEVTQTPSHQVTQMGQEVILRCVPISNHLYFYWYRQILGQKVEFLVSFYNNEISEKSEIFDDQFSVERPDGSNFTLKIRSTKLEDSAMYFCASRQEKETQYFGPGTRLLVL.

The chain carries TRBV7-9 and TRBJ2-1; D call uncertain. Germline V lookup: CDR1 SEHNR, CDR2 FQNEAQ (reference sequence). The CDR3 covers 16 residues. V was shortened by 5 bases and J by 5 bases, with 19 bases between the two germline ends. CDR3 amino acids: CASSHSLVVSNNEQFF. As DNA, the CDR3 is TGTGCCAGCAGCCACAGCTTAGTGGTATCGAACAATGAGCAGTTCTTC. Based on the CDR3 plus reference TRBV7-9 and TRBJ2-1, the full variable domain is DTGVSQNPRHKITKRGQNVTFRCDPISEHNRLYWYRQTLGQGPEFLTYFQNEAQLEKSRLLSDRFSAERPKGSFSTLEIQRTEQGDSAMYLCASSHSLVVSNNEQFFGPGTRLTVL.

The gene calls are TRBV27 and TRBJ2-7, with a tentative D call TRBD2 (5 bases). The V end lost 6 bases, the J end lost 0 bases, and 15 bases lay between the germline ends. The CDR3 covers 15 residues. Germline CDR1 MNHEY, CDR2 SMNVEV (reference sequence). The CDR3 bases are TGTGCCAGCAGACTCCTATCTGGGAGCTCCTACGAGCAGTACTTC. It translates to CASRLLSGSSYEQYF.

The CDR3 DNA reads as TGTGCCAGCAGCTTGAGGCTCGGGGGGAATGAGCAGTTCTTC. It codes for CASSLRLGGNEQFF. The chain recombines TRBV5-4 with TRBJ2-1; 7 bases agree with TRBD2. The ends lost 1 base at V and 7 bases at J; junction bases unmatched: 5. Per the germline V gene, CDR1 is SGHNT and CDR2 is YYREEE (reference sequence). This CDR3 is 14 amino acids long.

This rearrangement joins TRBV4-2 to TRBJ1-2; D is unresolved. This CDR3 is 12 amino acids long. Looked up from germline, CDR1 is LGHNA and CDR2 is YNFKEQ. V gave up 0 bases and J gave up 4 bases, with 3 bases separating them. CDR3 in DNA: TGTGCCAGCAGCCAAGACATCTATGGCTACACCTTC. Residues: CASSQDIYGYTF.

This clone has more than one count but fewer than ten. The V gene is TRBV5-1, the J gene TRBJ1-1; D not certain. Per the germline V gene, CDR1 is SGHRS and CDR2 is YFSETQ. Trimming stripped 0 bases from V and 10 bases from J, with 16 bases between. The CDR3 is made up of 14 amino acids. The CDR3 nucleotides are TGCGCCAGCAGCTTGGCCCAAGTCCCGGCGGGAGCTTTCTTT. Protein sequence: CASSLAQVPAGAFF.

This chain connects TRBV9 to TRBJ1-2; D not resolved. The CDR3 runs to 14 residues. V lost 0 bases and J 6 bases, leaving 12 bases between the germline ends. Germline CDR1 SGDLS, CDR2 YYNGEE. Here the CDR3 reads CASSVDGNLDGYTF. In DNA, the CDR3 is TGTGCCAGCAGCGTAGACGGTAATCTTGATGGCTACACCTTC. The full variable domain, rest sourced from reference TRBV9 and TRBJ1-2, is DSGVTQTPKHLITATGQRVTLRCSPRSGDLSVYWYQQSLDQGLQFLIQYYNGEERAKGNILERFSAQQFPDLHSELNLSSLELGDSALYFCASSVDGNLDGYTFGSGTRLTVV.

The rearrangement links TRBV11-2 to TRBJ1-1; no firm D call. V shed 0 bases and J shed 0 bases, with 14 bases lying between them. Germline V lookup: CDR1 SGHAT, CDR2 FQNNGV. The CDR3 is 17 amino acids. The CDR3 reads CASSLDHGVSVNTEAFF. The CDR3, as DNA: TGTGCCAGCAGCTTAGATCACGGGGTTTCAGTGAACACTGAAGCTTTCTTT.

The gene calls are TRBV4-3 and TRBJ2-4; possibly TRBD1 for D (5 bases). The CDR3 is 15 amino acids. Deletions cut 1 base from V and 7 bases from J, with 14 bases between. Germline CDR1 LGHNA, CDR2 YSLEER. CDR3 bases: TGCGCCAGCAGCCAAGGAGCAGGGAAGGGTAACATTCAGTACTTC. Translated: CASSQGAGKGNIQYF.

The gene calls are TRBV27 and TRBJ2-7, with 10 bases identical to TRBD2. The J segment lost 3 bases and the V segment lost 5 bases, leaving 7 bases of the junction unmatched. Per germline, CDR1 MNHEY and CDR2 SMNVEV (reference sequence). This CDR3 contains 15 residues. The CDR3 region is CASSQRGLADYEQYF. CDR3 DNA: TGTGCCAGCAGTCAACGAGGACTAGCGGACTACGAGCAGTACTTC.

The J gene is TRBJ1-2, the V gene TRBV4-3; TRBD1 aligns across 7 bases. The CDR3 extends over 15 amino acids. The J segment lost 5 bases and the V segment lost 1 base, leaving 7 bases of the junction unmatched. Germline CDR1 and CDR2: LGHNA and YSLEER. This chain's CDR3 is CASSQGQTGRYGYTF. Written as DNA, the CDR3 is TGCGCCAGCAGCCAAGGGCAGACAGGGCGGTATGGCTACACCTTC.

The chain is built from TRBV7-9 and TRBJ2-1, with 8 bases fitting TRBD1. V lost 4 bases and J lost 2; bases outside the gene matches: 4. The V gene's germline CDR1 is SEHNR and CDR2 FQNEAQ (reference sequence). The CDR3 runs to 15 residues. The CDR3 spells CASSSQTGAYNEQFF. The CDR3 bases are TGTGCCAGCAGCTCTCAGACAGGGGCCTACAATGAGCAGTTCTTC.

This clone was counted a single time. V is TRBV14 and J is TRBJ1-5; D uncertain. CDR3 length: 14 residues. V lost 10 bases and J 4 bases, leaving 17 bases between the germline ends. Germline CDR1 reads SGHDN; CDR2 reads FVKESK. The chain's CDR3 is CANGRADLNQPQHF. The CDR3 DNA reads as TGTGCCAACGGGCGGGCAGACCTAAATCAGCCCCAGCATTTT. The complete variable domain, with remaining parts taken from reference TRBV14 and TRBJ1-5, reads EAGVTQFPSHSVIEKGQTVTLRCDPISGHDNLYWYRRVMGKEIKFLLHFVKESKQDESGMPNNRFLAERTGGTYSTLKVQPAELEDSGVYFCANGRADLNQPQHFGDGTRLSIL.